Listed below are T cell receptor beta chains from one sample, sequenced in a study of T-cell reconstitution after alpha-beta-depleted transplantation in children. TCRdb used MiXCR to reprocess the PCR reads, holding one entry per CDR3 protein. The sample has about 980,000 distinct CDR3 sequences, about 29% seen once. The sequencing here drew on PBMCs, mostly from graft donor cells, taken 360 days after TCRalphabeta/CD19-depleted stem cell transplant. Receptors were obtained from a boy under two years old who had a stem cell transplant for SCID, so the T cells may come from the graft donor. The CDR3 runs from the conserved cysteine through the conserved F or W. Clone size is stated in some rows and not others, as once, few, many or a class when expanded.

V: TRBV7-2
size: NA
J: TRBJ2-1
CDR3: CASSLGLPGAHNEQFF

V: TRBV5-6
size: NA
J: TRBJ1-2
CDR3: CASSFRTANYGYTF

V: TRBV12-3/TRBV12-4
size: few
J: TRBJ1-6
CDR3: CASSSHYSPLHF

V: TRBV5-1
size: NA
J: TRBJ2-5
CDR3: CASSRGTTQETQYF

V: TRBV12-3/TRBV12-4
size: NA
J: TRBJ2-5
CDR3: CASSFPDIQETQYF

V: TRBV6-5
size: NA
J: TRBJ2-7
CDR3: CASSYSRVAGHIGEQYF

V: TRBV20-1
size: NA
J: TRBJ2-5
CDR3: CSAGTGQWAETQYF

V: TRBV2
size: NA
J: TRBJ2-5
CDR3: CASRNTGVETQYF

V: TRBV5-5
size: NA
J: TRBJ1-6
CDR3: CASSQLWPVSPLHF

V: TRBV5-1
size: few
J: TRBJ2-1
CDR3: CASSSGTGLVTNEQFF

V: TRBV5-5
size: few
J: TRBJ2-1
CDR3: CASSLLTGRSNEQFF

V: TRBV7-3
size: NA
J: TRBJ2-3
CDR3: CASSLTGTHTQYF

V: TRBV6-1
size: few
J: TRBJ2-7
CDR3: CASSLPPGQGNREQYF

V: TRBV6-1
size: NA
J: TRBJ2-3
CDR3: CASSRATSTKADTQYF

V: TRBV12-3/TRBV12-4
size: NA
J: TRBJ2-7
CDR3: CASSSAGPPYEQYF

V: TRBV7-2
size: NA
J: TRBJ1-1
CDR3: CASSLRRAANTEAFF

V: TRBV5-1
size: few
J: TRBJ1-1
CDR3: CASSLWPMDREVMNTEAFF